This TCR beta chain came from a study of T cells after yellow fever vaccination. The study's findings and limits: The booster response re-showed most primary clones: approximately 97% CD4, approximately 90% CD8.

This CDR3 spans 14 amino acids. Per the germline V gene, CDR1 is MNHNS and CDR2 is SASEGT. With V trimmed by 7 bases and J by 4 bases, 7 bases remained unmatched. This clonotype was observed a handful of times. The antigen is undetermined. Each CDR3 protein gets one entry after TCRdb re-called the 5' RACE reads with MiXCR. The sample has just under 600,000 distinct CDR3 sequences; less than 15% are singletons. The sequence was obtained from a man aged 25 to 45 who received the YFV17D yellow fever vaccine. Sample: PBMCs, taken on the day of the yellow fever booster vaccination. The chain couples TRBV6-1 to TRBJ1-2; 9 bases align to TRBD1. CDR3 nucleotides: TGTGCCAGCATCCCACGGGACAGGGCCTATGGCTACACCTTC. It codes for CASIPRDRAYGYTF.